This passage covers 15 T cell receptor beta chains from one sample sequenced in a study of graft-versus-host responses after intestinal transplantation (dated by TCRdb to the early 2020s). The library was generated by the immunoSEQ multiplex PCR assay. This immuneACCESS table, as held by TCRdb, lists in-frame sequences with V and J called but not all clones. Of the missing ones, under half trace to an unresolved V gene in checked studies; the others have no known cause. Counted in this sample were tens of thousands of clones; roughly 95% of them appeared once. The ten largest account for 0.2% to 0.25% of the sample. These receptors are not linked to any known antigen. The time point label corresponds to: cells obtained before transplantation from donor or recipient. Material: unstimulated CD8+ T cells sorted from spleen or lymph node cells, obtained before transplant. The receptors here all came from a human donor who was the organ donor for an intestinal transplant.

V usage is TRBV9 and J usage is TRBJ2-5; a weak D match, TRBD1 (6 bases). The CDR3 is made up of 14 amino acids. Germline-derived CDR1 and CDR2 are SGDLS and YYNGEE. Trimming cost V 4 bases and J 1 base, with 11 bases left between them. The CDR3 reads CASSPWDTQETQYF. The CDR3 region has the DNA TGTGCCAGCAGCCCATGGGACACCCAAGAGACCCAGTACTTC.

This chain connects TRBV4-2 to TRBJ2-1; a possible D gene is TRBD2 (7 bases). Germline CDR1 LGHNA, CDR2 YNFKEQ. CDR3 size: 16 residues. The V end was cut by 1 base, the J end by 7 bases, with 17 bases between. DNA for the CDR3: TGTGCCAGCAGCCAAGGGGTGGGGGGGCCCTGGAATGAGCAGTTCTTC. Amino acids: CASSQGVGGPWNEQFF.

The V and J genes are TRBV7-3 and TRBJ1-1, with D perhaps TRBD1 (5 bases). CDR3 length: 14 residues. The V and J ends lost 5 bases and 5 bases respectively, with 15 bases between them. Germline assignment: CDR1 SGHTA and CDR2 FQGTGA. Here the CDR3 reads CASSAHTGETEAFF. CDR3 coding DNA: TGTGCCAGCAGCGCCCATACGGGGGAGACTGAAGCTTTCTTT.

The chain combines TRBV28 with TRBJ1-3; D not certain. V gave up 3 bases and J gave up 1 base, with 7 bases separating them. Per the germline V gene, CDR1 is MDHEN and CDR2 is SYDVKM. This CDR3 contains 14 residues. DNA of the CDR3: TGTGCCAGCAGTTTCGCTGGTTCTGGAAACACCATATATTTT. Translated: CASSFAGSGNTIYF.

J is TRBJ1-6 and V is TRBV19; D is undetermined. This CDR3 contains 13 residues. Germline V lookup: CDR1 LNHDA, CDR2 SQIVND (reference sequence). Trimming removed 1 base from V and 7 bases from J, with 5 bases in between. CDR3 bases: TGTGCCAGTAGTATAGGCCACAATTCACCCCTCCACTTT. Translation gives CASSIGHNSPLHF.

This clone showed up just once. The chain is built from TRBV28 and TRBJ1-3; D is unresolved. Germline assignment: CDR1 MDHEN and CDR2 SYDVKM. Trimming removed 10 bases from V and 0 bases from J, with 10 bases in between. This CDR3 spans 13 amino acids. The CDR3 here is CAIKKSSGNTIYF. In DNA form, the CDR3 reads TGTGCCATTAAAAAGAGCTCTGGAAACACCATATATTTT.

This clone was observed once. The chain has TRBV4-1 and TRBJ1-2; 7 nucleotides line up with TRBD1. The V and J ends lost 1 base and 6 bases, in that order; junction bases with no gene match: 2. Germline CDR1 reads MGHRA; CDR2 reads YSYEKL. The CDR3 spans 13 residues. CDR3 region: CASSQGQGDGYTF. In DNA form, the CDR3 reads TGCGCCAGCAGCCAAGGACAGGGTGATGGCTACACCTTC.

CDR3 protein: CASSVRVRESYEQYF. CDR3 nucleotide sequence: TGTGCCAGCTCTGTCAGGGTCCGGGAATCCTACGAGCAGTACTTC. The chain links TRBV6-1 to TRBJ2-7; the D call may be TRBD1 or TRBD2 (5 bases each). Trimming shortened V by 8 bases and J by 1 base, and 18 bases separated the two germline ends. The CDR3 is 15 amino acids. Germline loops: CDR1 MNHNS, CDR2 SASEGT.

The CDR3 bases are TGTGCCAGCAGCGCATCCGGGGGGGCCGGGGAGACCCAGTACTTC. It translates to CASSASGGAGETQYF. This chain links TRBV9 with TRBJ2-5, with 8 positions matching TRBD2. Germline loops: CDR1 SGDLS, CDR2 YYNGEE. The CDR3 contains 15 residues. The ends lost 3 bases at V and 5 bases at J; junction bases unmatched: 9.

The V gene is TRBV11-2, the J gene TRBJ1-2; D remains ambiguous. CDR1 is SGHAT, CDR2 FQNNGV, per germline. Trimming removed 10 bases from V and 2 bases from J, with 11 bases in between. This CDR3 has 12 residues. The DNA of the CDR3 is TGTGCCACCGTGAACGAAAACTATGGCTACACCTTC. It is translated as CATVNENYGYTF.

This chain joins TRBV6-1 and TRBJ1-6, with D uncertain. Germline values: CDR1 MNHNS, CDR2 SASEGT. CDR3 size: 12 residues. The V end lost 8 bases, the J end lost 8 bases, and 10 bases lay between the germline ends. CDR3 sequence (DNA): TGTGCCAGCGGTCCGGATTATTCACCCCTCCACTTT. Translating it yields CASGPDYSPLHF.

This chain links TRBV2 with TRBJ2-4; 8 bases are shared with TRBD2. The germline gives CDR1 SNHLY, CDR2 FYNNEI. This CDR3 spans 14 amino acids. The junction had 10 bases not matched to a gene; V was cut back by 7 bases and J by 8 bases. This chain's CDR3 is CASKGGGHGDIQYF. CDR3 DNA: TGTGCCAGCAAGGGCGGGGGGCACGGGGACATTCAGTACTTC.

This clone was detected only once. V usage is TRBV7-3 and J usage is TRBJ2-7; D gene uncertain. The germline V and J ends were trimmed by 1 base and 5 bases, with 9 bases remaining between them. Germline-derived CDR1 and CDR2 are SGHTA and FQGTGA. The CDR3 length is 13 residues. The CDR3 DNA reads TGTGCCAGCAGCTTAAATGAGGTCCACGAGCAGTACTTC. This sequence encodes CASSLNEVHEQYF.

This chain joins TRBV9 and TRBJ2-5; D not certain. From germline, CDR1 is SGDLS and CDR2 YYNGEE. This CDR3 is 12 amino acids long. The V end was cut by 3 bases, the J end by 5 bases, with 8 bases between. CDR3 coding DNA: TGTGCCAGCAGCGCCCCCGGGGAGACCCAGTACTTC. Translation gives CASSAPGETQYF.

This chain joins TRBV4-1 and TRBJ1-1, with 7 bases lining up with TRBD1. CDR3 length: 16 amino acids. V lost 3 bases to trimming and J lost 1 base; unmatched junction nucleotides: 8. Per the germline V gene, CDR1 is MGHRA and CDR2 is YSYEKL. The CDR3 reads CASSQNLQGGNTEAFF. The CDR3 DNA follows: TGCGCCAGCAGCCAGAACCTTCAGGGGGGGAACACTGAAGCTTTCTTT.